This paragraph reports one TCR beta chain. Its antigen is not identified. The data stem from a study of cytomegalovirus exposure and HLA in healthy donors. Study in general: Earlier findings included some 120 million unique TCR beta sequences obtained from about 170 million T cells.

Findings and limits, study-wide: TCR association rates varied by HLA locus in a later analysis, with DRB1 highest and HLA-C lowest. Fewer N-insertions than the roughly 670-donor mean were reportedly shown by an Asian-associated ancestry cluster in a later analysis.

The PCR ran on 60 Vbeta and 13 Jbeta primers. Methods used by the authors: In a later analysis, of some 80 million unique beta chains, roughly 9.9 million appeared in at least two donors. Data came from immunoSEQ multiplex PCR; TCRdb stores just in-frame clones and leaves some out. V and J calls and clone size come straight from that table; D and trimming were deduced from the DNA. The sample lists approximately 97,000 clones; around 72% were seen once. The TCR comes from a man in his forties or fifties in good health and CMV-seronegative. The sample taken for sequencing was PBMCs.

CDR3 sequence (DNA): TGCGCCAGCAGCCAAGAATCACAGGGGGCAAGTGGCTACACCTTC. Its protein is CASSQESQGASGYTF. The chain links TRBV4-1 to TRBJ1-2; 9 nucleotides match TRBD1. The trim removed 0 bases at V and 7 bases at J, leaving 6 bases unmatched. The CDR3 is made up of 15 amino acids. Germline V lookup: CDR1 MGHRA, CDR2 YSYEKL.